These T cell receptor beta chains were read from a single sample in a study of blood T cell repertoires in COVID-19. Method: immunoSEQ multiplex PCR; TCRdb's copy keeps in-frame clones and lacks some. The sample lists over 300,000 clones; 90% were seen once. The sample consisted of peripheral blood. The receptors here all came from a man between 18 and 35 years old with active or convalescent COVID-19. Each CDR3 is given with its conserved first and last residue.

TRBJ1-1 | TRBV7-6 | CASSLAWGQNTEAFF
TRBJ2-5 | TRBV7-9 | CASSETGSQETQYF
TRBJ1-1 | TRBV29-1 | CSVDGGGIWDTEAFF
TRBJ2-7 | TRBV25-1 | CASSDDGRAPYEQYF
TRBJ2-5 | TRBV5-1 | CASSPAVQETQYF
TRBJ2-1 | TRBV5-1 | CASSPRPVYNEQFF
TRBJ2-4 | TRBV23-1 | CASSPRRGENIQYF
TRBJ2-7 | TRBV19 | CASSIGAGAPEQYF
TRBJ2-1 | TRBV13 | CASSSWTSGGDTQFF
TRBJ2-7 | TRBV9 | CASSPFFSASGEQYF
TRBJ2-7 | TRBV27 | CASSLGDRTYEQYF
TRBJ2-1 | TRBV7-9 | CASQGGAEQFF
TRBJ2-7 | TRBV27 | CASSPLGLTEQYF
TRBJ2-3 | TRBV7-8 | CASSARIKQSTDTQYF
TRBJ1-1 | TRBV6-2/TRBV6-3 | CASSPRGQGASTEAFF
TRBJ2-7 | TRBV9 | CASSVTSNPTYEQYF
TRBJ2-3 | TRBV15 | CATSRDLAGDTDTQYF
TRBJ1-6 | TRBV5-1 | CASSLEQGIGSPLHF
TRBJ2-5 | TRBV5-6 | CASSLGGQGQTQYF
TRBJ2-5 | TRBV29-1 | CSVEDLGQGPPKTQYF
TRBJ2-5 | TRBV4-2 | CASSRTGQEETQYF
TRBJ1-1 | TRBV5-1 | CASSFGDREAFF
TRBJ2-3 | TRBV19 | CASSIRGVGADTQYF
TRBJ2-3 | TRBV29-1 | CSSREPHTQYF
TRBJ2-7 | TRBV5-1 | CASSLAGAGRYYEQYF
TRBJ1-2 | TRBV5-6 | CASRLTPSNYGYTF
TRBJ1-4 | TRBV6-4 | CASSETGMTNEKLFF
TRBJ2-7 | TRBV7-2 | CASTQGRSSYEQYF
TRBJ2-1 | TRBV4-2 | CATLGPGLAGGPRYNEQFF
TRBJ2-4 | TRBV6-1 | CASSEPRDRKNIQYF
TRBJ2-3 | TRBV5-1 | CASSLVAGGSTDTQYF
TRBJ1-2 | TRBV12-3/TRBV12-4 | CASSNGQGARNTF
TRBJ2-5 | TRBV7-3 | CASSPRDGLETQYF
TRBJ1-6 | TRBV15 | CATSVTGFNSPLHF
TRBJ1-5 | TRBV7-8 | CASSFPGNNQPQHF
TRBJ1-1 | TRBV7-9 | CASKQQGSNTEAFF
TRBJ1-1 | TRBV3-1/TRBV3-2 | CASSQGQGATEAFF
TRBJ2-1 | TRBV19 | CASSIGGGWRDEQFF
TRBJ2-7 | TRBV21-1 | CARGAGGPSYEQYF
TRBJ2-5 | TRBV2 | CASRPPSGSGETQYF
TRBJ2-1 | TRBV7-6 | CASSLEVLASYNEQFF
TRBJ1-6 | TRBV5-1 | CASSLEGGISYNSPLHF
TRBJ2-2 | TRBV11-3 | CASSGTPAELFF
TRBJ1-1 | TRBV5-8 | CASSWGQGAFGTEAFF
TRBJ2-7 | TRBV11-2 | CASSFSVGGTTYEQYF
TRBJ2-7 | TRBV9 | CASSPSGAGPREQYF
TRBJ2-7 | TRBV9 | CASSVETGAYEQYF
TRBJ2-1 | TRBV27 | CASSPRGSGTNNEQFF
TRBJ1-1 | TRBV4-3 | CASSPGAMNTEAFF
TRBJ2-5 | TRBV27 | CASRPILAGVGETQYF
TRBJ2-1 | TRBV5-1 | CASAGGDEQFF